This TCR beta chain was retrieved from a study of PD-1 blockade in classical Hodgkin lymphoma. Points from the study as a whole: Complete responders showed a baseline diversity that resembled the diversity of newly diagnosed patients. Exclusion removed patients who began nivolumab under 1 year after ASCT.

The table came from immunoSEQ multiplex PCR; TCRdb's copy has only in-frame clones and leaves some out. The sample contains tens of thousands of clones, about 88% of which appear only once. This CDR3 has 11 residues. J was trimmed by 12 bases and V by 8 bases; bases with no gene match: 9. Germline CDR1 and CDR2: MNHNS and SASEGT. Time point noted: cycle 4 day 1 (C4D1), after less than 7 weeks of nivolumab. After autologous stem cell transplantation all patients relapsed, and prior brentuximab vedotin exposure differed between cohorts. Starting with thawed PBMCs, CD4+ T cells were purified by magnetic negative selection. Note on this clone: Its antigen remains unidentified.

The receptor was isolated from a human donor with classical Hodgkin lymphoma. V is TRBV6-1 and J is TRBJ2-7, with 8 nucleotides matching TRBD1. Sequenced here: CD4+ T cells from blood, sampled before the fourth cycle of nivolumab. The chain's CDR3 is CASWQGAPPYF. The CDR3 DNA is TGTGCCAGCTGGCAGGGGGCACCTCCGTACTTC.